The clone carrying this T cell receptor (beta chain) was detected only a few times. Its target is unknown. The entry originates in a study of T cell repertoires in cytomegalovirus infection. About the study: HLA-B-restricted CMV epitopes that are well studied, plus recently identified HLA-C-restricted ones, were used by the study. CMV infection together with matching HLA type was indicated by public TCR beta signatures. The study's findings and limits: HLA-C-restricted CMV-specific TCR beta clonotypes were dominant in the ex vivo response.

TCRdb reprocessed the reads via MiXCR and lists one record per CDR3 protein. The top ten hold 43% of the sample, which has around 430,000 distinct CDR3 sequences, about 44% seen once. The sequence derives from a human donor in good health (CMV status not recorded). Some clones in this sample may be carry-over from other donors' samples. Specimen: cultured PBMCs, collected from culture after CMV antigen stimulation.

The CDR3 DNA sequence: TGTGCCAGCAGCTCACAGGGGGCCTTAGCCGGGGAGCTGTTTTTT. Encoded protein: CASSSQGALAGELFF. J is TRBJ2-2 and V is TRBV7-2, with 9 bases identical to TRBD1. The CDR3 runs to 15 residues. With 4 bases clipped from V and 6 bases from J, the junction kept 6 bases outside the gene matches. CDR1 SGHTA and CDR2 FQGNSA come from the germline V gene.